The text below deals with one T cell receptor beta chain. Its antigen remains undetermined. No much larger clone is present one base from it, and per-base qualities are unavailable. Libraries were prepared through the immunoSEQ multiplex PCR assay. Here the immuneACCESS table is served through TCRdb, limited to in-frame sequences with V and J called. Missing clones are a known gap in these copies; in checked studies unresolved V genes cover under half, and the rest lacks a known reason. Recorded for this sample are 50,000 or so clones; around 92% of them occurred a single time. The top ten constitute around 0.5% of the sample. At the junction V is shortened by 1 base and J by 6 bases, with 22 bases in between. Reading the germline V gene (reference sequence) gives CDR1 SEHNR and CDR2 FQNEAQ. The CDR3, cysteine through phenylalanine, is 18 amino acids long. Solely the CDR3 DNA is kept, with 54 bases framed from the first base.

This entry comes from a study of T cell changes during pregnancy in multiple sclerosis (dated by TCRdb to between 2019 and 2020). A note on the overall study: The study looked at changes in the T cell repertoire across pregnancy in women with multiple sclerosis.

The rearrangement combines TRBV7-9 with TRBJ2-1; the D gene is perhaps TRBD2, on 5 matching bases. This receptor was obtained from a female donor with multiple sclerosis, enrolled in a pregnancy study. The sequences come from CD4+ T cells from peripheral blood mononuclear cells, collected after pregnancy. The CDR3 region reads CASSLGQIASPRSNEQFF. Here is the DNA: TGTGCCAGCAGCTTAGGCCAAATAGCGAGCCCTAGGTCCAATGAGCAGTTCTTC. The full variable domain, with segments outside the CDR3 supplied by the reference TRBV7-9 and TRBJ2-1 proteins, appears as DTGVSQNPRHKITKRGQNVTFRCDPISEHNRLYWYRQTLGQGPEFLTYFQNEAQLEKSRLLSDRFSAERPKGSFSTLEIQRTEQGDSAMYLCASSLGQIASPRSNEQFFGPGTRLTVL.